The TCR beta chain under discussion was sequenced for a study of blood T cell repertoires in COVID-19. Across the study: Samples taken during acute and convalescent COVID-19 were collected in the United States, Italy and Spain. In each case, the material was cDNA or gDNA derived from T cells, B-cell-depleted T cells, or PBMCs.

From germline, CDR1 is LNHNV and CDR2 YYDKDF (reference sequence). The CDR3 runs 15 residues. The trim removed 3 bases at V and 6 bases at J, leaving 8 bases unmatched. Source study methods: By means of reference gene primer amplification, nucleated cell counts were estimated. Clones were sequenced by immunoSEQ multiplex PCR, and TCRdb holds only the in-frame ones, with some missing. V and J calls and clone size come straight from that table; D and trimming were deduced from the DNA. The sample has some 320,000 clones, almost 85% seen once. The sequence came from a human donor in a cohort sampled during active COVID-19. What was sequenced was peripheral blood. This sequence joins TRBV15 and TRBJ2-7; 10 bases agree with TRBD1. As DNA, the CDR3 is TGTGCCACCAGCAGCACCGGGACAGGGGCCTCCGAGCAGTACTTC. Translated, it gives CATSSTGTGASEQYF.